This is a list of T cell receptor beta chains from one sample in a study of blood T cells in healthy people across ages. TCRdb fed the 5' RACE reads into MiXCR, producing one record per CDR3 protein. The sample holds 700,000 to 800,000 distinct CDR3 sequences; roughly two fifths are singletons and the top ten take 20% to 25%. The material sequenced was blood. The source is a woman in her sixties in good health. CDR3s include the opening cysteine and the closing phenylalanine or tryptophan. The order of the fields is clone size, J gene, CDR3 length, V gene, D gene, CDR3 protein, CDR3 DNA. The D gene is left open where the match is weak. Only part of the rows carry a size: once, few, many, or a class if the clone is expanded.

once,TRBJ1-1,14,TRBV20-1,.,CSAEGDWSIAEAFF,TGCAGTGCAGAGGGGGACTGGTCGATCGCTGAAGCTTTCTTT
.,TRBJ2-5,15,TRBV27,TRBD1,CASSLSSRGQETQYF,TGTGCCAGCAGTTTATCTTCCAGGGGGCAAGAGACCCAGTACTTC
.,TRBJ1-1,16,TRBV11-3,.,CASSGGSREDGDEAFF,TGTGCCAGCAGCGGCGGCTCGAGAGAGGACGGGGATGAAGCTTTCTTT
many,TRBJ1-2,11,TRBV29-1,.,CSAPSGLGYTF,TGCAGCGCCCCATCCGGGCTCGGCTACACCTTC
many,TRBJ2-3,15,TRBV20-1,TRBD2,CSASTSGRGLGTQYF,TGCAGTGCCTCGACTAGCGGGAGAGGCCTTGGTACGCAGTATTTT
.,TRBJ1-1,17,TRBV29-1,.,CSVDRRQGFNMNTEAFF,TGCAGCGTTGATAGAAGGCAGGGGTTTAACATGAACACTGAAGCTTTCTTT
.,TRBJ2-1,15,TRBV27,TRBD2,CASSSSGRGSYEQFF,TGTGCCAGCAGTTCTAGCGGGAGGGGCTCCTACGAGCAGTTCTTC
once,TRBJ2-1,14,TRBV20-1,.,CSAPSAPSHNEQFF,TGCAGTGCACCCTCCGCACCATCCCACAATGAGCAGTTCTTC
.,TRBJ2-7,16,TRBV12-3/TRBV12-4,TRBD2,CASSLLAGGPGGEQYF,TGTGCCAGCAGTTTACTAGCGGGAGGGCCCGGTGGTGAGCAGTACTTC
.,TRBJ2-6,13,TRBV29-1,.,CSVSRSGANVLTF,TGCAGCGTTTCGCGCTCTGGGGCCAACGTCCTGACTTTC
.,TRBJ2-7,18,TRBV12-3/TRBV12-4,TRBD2,CASSFHSLAGGPTYEQYF,TGTGCCAGCAGTTTCCACTCACTAGCGGGAGGCCCGACCTACGAGCAGTACTTC
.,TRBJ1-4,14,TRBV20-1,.,CSARVEGSNEKLFF,TGCAGTGCTAGAGTGGAGGGGTCTAATGAAAAACTGTTTTTT
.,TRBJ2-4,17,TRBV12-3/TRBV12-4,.,CASRPLGRGVAKNIQYF,TGTGCCAGCAGGCCCCTCGGGAGAGGGGTAGCCAAAAACATTCAGTACTTC
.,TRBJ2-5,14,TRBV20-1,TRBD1,CSAVPGQAQETQYF,TGCAGTGCGGTACCGGGACAGGCACAAGAGACCCAGTACTTC
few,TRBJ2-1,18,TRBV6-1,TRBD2,CASSNPLVGGGPVGEQFF,TGTGCCAGCAGTAATCCTTTGGTGGGGGGAGGGCCGGTTGGTGAGCAGTTCTTC
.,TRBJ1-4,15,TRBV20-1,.,CSASPEAQGSEKLFF,TGCAGTGCTAGTCCCGAGGCCCAGGGGAGTGAAAAACTGTTTTTT
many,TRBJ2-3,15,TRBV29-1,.,CSGGGGPLGTDTQYF,TGCAGCGGGGGAGGGGGGCCCCTAGGCACAGATACGCAGTATTTT
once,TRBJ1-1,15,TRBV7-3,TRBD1,CASNSGTGMNTEAFF,TGTGCCAGCAACTCGGGGACAGGGATGAACACTGAAGCTTTCTTT
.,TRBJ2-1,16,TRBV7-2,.,CASSFAHASSYNEQFF,TGTGCCAGCAGCTTTGCACACGCGAGCTCCTACAATGAGCAGTTCTTC
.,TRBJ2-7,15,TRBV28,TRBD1,CASRRRDRANYEQYF,TGTGCCAGCAGACGAAGGGACAGGGCAAACTACGAGCAGTACTTC
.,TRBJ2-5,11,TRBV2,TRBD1,CASNRGETQYF,TGTGCCAGCAACAGGGGGGAGACCCAGTACTTC
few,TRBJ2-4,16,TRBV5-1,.,CASSLVSGSAKNIQYF,TGCGCCAGCAGCTTGGTATCGGGGTCTGCCAAAAACATTCAGTACTTC
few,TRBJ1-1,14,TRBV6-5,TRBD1,CASSGRTGGTEAFF,TGTGCCAGCAGTGGTCGGACAGGGGGCACTGAAGCTTTCTTT
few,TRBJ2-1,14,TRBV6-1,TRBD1,CASIGTGYTYEQFF,TGTGCCAGCATCGGGACAGGGTATACTTATGAGCAGTTCTTC
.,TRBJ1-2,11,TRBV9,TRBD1,CASSDGQGVTF,TGTGCCAGCAGCGACGGACAGGGGGTCACCTTC
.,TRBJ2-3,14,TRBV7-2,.,CASSSPRPTDTQYF,TGTGCCAGCAGCTCCCCGAGGCCCACAGATACGCAGTATTTT
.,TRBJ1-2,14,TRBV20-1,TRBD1,CSALTGGGLGGYTF,TGCAGTGCGCTGACAGGGGGCGGTTTGGGCGGCTACACCTTC
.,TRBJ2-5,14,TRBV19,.,CASRQGATQETQYF,TGTGCCAGTAGACAGGGCGCTACCCAAGAGACCCAGTACTTC
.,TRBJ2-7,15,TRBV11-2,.,CASSLEAGEGYEQYF,TGTGCCAGCAGCTTAGAGGCAGGGGAGGGGTACGAGCAGTACTTC
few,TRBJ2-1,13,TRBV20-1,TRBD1,CSSPGQGGNEQFF,TGCAGCTCTCCCGGACAGGGTGGGAATGAGCAGTTCTTC
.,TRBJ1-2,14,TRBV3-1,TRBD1,CASRHNRGGNGYTF,TGTGCCAGCAGACATAACAGGGGAGGGAATGGCTACACCTTC
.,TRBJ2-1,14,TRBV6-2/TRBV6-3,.,CASRSPGLTYEQFF,TGTGCCAGCAGGTCACCTGGACTAACCTATGAGCAGTTCTTC
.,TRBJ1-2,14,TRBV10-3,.,CAIQDLDRAYGYTF,TGTGCCATTCAAGACCTGGACAGAGCGTATGGCTACACCTTC
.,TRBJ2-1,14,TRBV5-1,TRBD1,CASSPDRADNEQFF,TGCGCCAGCAGCCCGGACAGGGCCGACAATGAGCAGTTCTTC
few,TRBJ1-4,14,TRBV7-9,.,CASSPDRTNEKLFF,TGTGCCAGCAGCCCGGACAGAACTAATGAAAAACTGTTTTTT
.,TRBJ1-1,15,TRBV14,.,CASSPQVRGWTEAFF,TGTGCCAGCAGCCCCCAAGTCAGGGGATGGACTGAAGCTTTCTTT
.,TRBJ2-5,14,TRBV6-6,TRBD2,CASSGGGREETQYF,TGTGCCAGCAGTGGGGGGGGTCGGGAAGAGACCCAGTACTTC
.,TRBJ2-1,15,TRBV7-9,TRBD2,CASSQMLAGGGEQFF,TGTGCCAGCAGCCAGATGTTAGCGGGAGGGGGTGAGCAGTTCTTC
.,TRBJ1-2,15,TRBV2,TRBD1,CASSELPGGNYGYTF,TGTGCCAGCAGTGAACTGCCAGGGGGGAACTATGGCTACACCTTC
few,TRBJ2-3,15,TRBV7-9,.,CASSLGYGWPDTQYF,TGTGCCAGCAGCTTAGGATATGGGTGGCCAGATACGCAGTATTTT
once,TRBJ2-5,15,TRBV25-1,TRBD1,CASRRTRQGEETQYF,TGTGCCAGTCGACGGACACGACAGGGGGAAGAGACCCAGTACTTC
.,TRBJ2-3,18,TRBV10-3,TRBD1,CAISGTGTGDEDVDTQYF,TGTGCCATCAGTGGGACCGGGACAGGGGACGAGGATGTGGATACGCAGTATTTT
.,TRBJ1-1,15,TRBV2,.,CASSGPGTEAEEAFF,TGTGCCAGCAGTGGACCCGGGACCGAAGCCGAGGAAGCTTTCTTT
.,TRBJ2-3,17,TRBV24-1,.,CATSDLRSLPSTDTQYF,TGTGCCACCAGTGATTTGCGGAGCCTTCCTAGCACAGATACGCAGTATTTT
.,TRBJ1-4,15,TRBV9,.,CASSVNTQGGEKLFF,TGTGCCAGCAGCGTAAATACACAGGGTGGGGAAAAACTGTTTTTT
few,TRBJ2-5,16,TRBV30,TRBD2,CAWRKGLAGARETQYF,TGTGCCTGGAGAAAAGGCCTAGCGGGGGCTAGGGAGACCCAGTACTTC
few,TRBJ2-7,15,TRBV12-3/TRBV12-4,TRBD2,CASRPAGLAGGEQYF,TGTGCCAGCAGGCCGGCCGGACTAGCGGGGGGCGAGCAGTACTTC
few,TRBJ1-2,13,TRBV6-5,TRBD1,CASSHDREGGYTF,TGTGCCAGCAGTCACGACAGGGAGGGGGGCTACACCTTC
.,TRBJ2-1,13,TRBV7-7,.,CASSPSEHNEQFF,TGTGCTAGCAGCCCGAGCGAACACAATGAGCAGTTCTTC
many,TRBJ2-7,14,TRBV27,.,CASSSTDYSYEQYF,TGTGCCAGCAGTTCTACAGATTACTCCTACGAGCAGTACTTC
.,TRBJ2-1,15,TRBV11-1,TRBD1,CASSLCGTGSCEQFF,TGTGCCAGCAGCTTATGTGGGACAGGGAGTTGCGAGCAGTTCTTC
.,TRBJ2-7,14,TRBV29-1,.,CSVSQGLTAYEQYF,TGCAGCGTGTCTCAAGGGTTAACCGCCTACGAGCAGTACTTC